This T cell receptor (beta chain) appears in the sequencing data of a study of blood T cell repertoires in COVID-19. Per the authors' pipeline: Amplification from reference gene primers served as the basis for estimated nucleated cell counts. TCRdb's table, derived via immunoSEQ multiplex PCR, lists solely in-frame clones and lacks some. D and trimming were read from the DNA, whereas the V and J calls and clone size are those reported in that table. Of about 60,000 clones detected, roughly 85% appear once; the ten largest clones hold over 40%. Looked up from germline, CDR1 is MNHNY and CDR2 is SVGAGI (reference sequence). This CDR3 has 11 amino acids. V shed 7 bases and J shed 8 bases, with 11 bases lying between them.

This receptor was obtained from a human donor in a cohort sampled during active COVID-19. This chain uses TRBV6-6 with TRBJ2-5; D possibly corresponds to TRBD2 (5 bases). The sample was peripheral blood. Here the CDR3 DNA reads TGTGCCAGCACCGGCGGGTTTACCCAGTACTTC. It translates to CASTGGFTQYF.